These T cell receptor beta chains were read from a single sample in a study of T-cell memory formation after mild COVID-19. Each CDR3 protein gets one entry after TCRdb re-called the 5' RACE reads with MiXCR. The data hold over 500,000 distinct CDR3 sequences, with around 16% observed a single time. Source material: PBMCs or a T cell subset sorted from them (not recorded which). These receptors were collected from an adult woman who had mild COVID-19 (a few samples of this study predate the infection). Cell type and time point are not known. Both conserved end residues are part of each CDR3. Fields, in order: CDR3 protein, CDR3 DNA, clone size, J gene, V gene, D gene. D genes are given only for firm matches. A row's size may be missing; if present it is once, few, many or a size class.

CDR3aa: CASSLWGQGDSYEQYF; CDR3nt: TGTGCCAGCAGCTTATGGGGACAGGGGGACTCCTACGAGCAGTACTTC; abundance: few; j_gene: TRBJ2-7; v_gene: TRBV7-2; d_gene: TRBD1
CDR3aa: CASKHSSSYEQYF; CDR3nt: TGTGCCAGCAAACATTCGTCCTCCTACGAGCAGTACTTC; abundance: -; j_gene: TRBJ2-7; v_gene: TRBV7-8; d_gene: -
CDR3aa: CASSLPSPYNEQFF; CDR3nt: TGTGCCAGCAGCTTGCCGAGCCCCTACAATGAGCAGTTCTTC; abundance: -; j_gene: TRBJ2-1; v_gene: TRBV5-4; d_gene: -
CDR3aa: CASGPSGTEAFF; CDR3nt: TGTGCCAGCGGACCCTCGGGTACTGAAGCTTTCTTT; abundance: few; j_gene: TRBJ1-1; v_gene: TRBV12-3/TRBV12-4; d_gene: -
CDR3aa: CASSLTGSKEQFF; CDR3nt: TGTGCCAGCAGCTTGACAGGGTCTAAGGAGCAGTTCTTC; abundance: -; j_gene: TRBJ2-1; v_gene: TRBV9; d_gene: TRBD1
CDR3aa: CASSLASGGGSYEQYF; CDR3nt: TGCGCCAGCAGCTTGGCCTCGGGCGGGGGATCCTACGAGCAGTACTTC; abundance: few; j_gene: TRBJ2-7; v_gene: TRBV5-1; d_gene: TRBD2
CDR3aa: CASSQEGIRSTYNEQFF; CDR3nt: TGTGCCAGCAGCCAAGAAGGAATCAGGTCTACCTACAATGAGCAGTTCTTC; abundance: -; j_gene: TRBJ2-1; v_gene: TRBV3-1; d_gene: -
CDR3aa: CASSLGGAEREKLFF; CDR3nt: TGTGCCAGCAGCTTAGGGGGGGCAGAACGTGAAAAACTGTTTTTT; abundance: many; j_gene: TRBJ1-4; v_gene: TRBV7-9; d_gene: -
CDR3aa: CASSQSGTSGSDEQFF; CDR3nt: TGTGCCAGCAGCCAATCCGGGACTAGCGGGAGCGATGAGCAGTTCTTC; abundance: many; j_gene: TRBJ2-1; v_gene: TRBV4-2; d_gene: TRBD2
CDR3aa: CASSWGIFADTQYF; CDR3nt: TGTGCCAGCTCGTGGGGGATTTTTGCAGATACGCAGTATTTT; abundance: few; j_gene: TRBJ2-3; v_gene: TRBV27; d_gene: -
CDR3aa: CASRDRNSNQPQHF; CDR3nt: TGTGCCAGCCGGGACAGGAATAGCAATCAGCCCCAGCATTTT; abundance: -; j_gene: TRBJ1-5; v_gene: TRBV21-1; d_gene: -
CDR3aa: CSARGASDTDTQYF; CDR3nt: TGCAGTGCTAGAGGGGCTAGTGACACAGATACGCAGTATTTT; abundance: few; j_gene: TRBJ2-3; v_gene: TRBV20-1; d_gene: -
CDR3aa: CASSWGLNNEQFF; CDR3nt: TGTGCCAGCAGCTGGGGACTAAACAATGAGCAGTTCTTC; abundance: -; j_gene: TRBJ2-1; v_gene: TRBV11-2; d_gene: TRBD2
CDR3aa: CAISGNYEQYF; CDR3nt: TGTGCCATCAGTGGGAACTACGAGCAGTACTTC; abundance: -; j_gene: TRBJ2-7; v_gene: TRBV10-3; d_gene: -
CDR3aa: CASSPRAPETDTQYF; CDR3nt: TGTGCCAGCAGTCCCAGGGCCCCGGAGACAGATACGCAGTATTTT; abundance: few; j_gene: TRBJ2-3; v_gene: TRBV12-3/TRBV12-4; d_gene: -
CDR3aa: CASSRAGGQSGELFF; CDR3nt: TGTGCCAGCAGCCGAGCCGGGGGGCAGAGCGGGGAGCTGTTTTTT; abundance: -; j_gene: TRBJ2-2; v_gene: TRBV6-6; d_gene: -
CDR3aa: CASSQRTVDNQPQHF; CDR3nt: TGTGCCAGCAGCCAACGGACAGTCGACAATCAGCCCCAGCATTTT; abundance: -; j_gene: TRBJ1-5; v_gene: TRBV5-5; d_gene: -
CDR3aa: CASSVRGQGNGYTF; CDR3nt: TGTGCCAGCAGCGTCCGGGGACAGGGGAACGGCTACACCTTC; abundance: -; j_gene: TRBJ1-2; v_gene: TRBV7-9; d_gene: TRBD1
CDR3aa: CASSPPGTGSEQFF; CDR3nt: TGTGCCAGCTCACCACCGGGGACCGGGAGTGAGCAGTTCTTC; abundance: -; j_gene: TRBJ2-1; v_gene: TRBV18; d_gene: -
CDR3aa: CASSTGQGYGYTF; CDR3nt: TGTGCCAGCAGCACGGGACAGGGATATGGCTACACCTTC; abundance: many; j_gene: TRBJ1-2; v_gene: TRBV7-2; d_gene: TRBD1
CDR3aa: CASSLAYQSTDTQYF; CDR3nt: TGTGCCAGCAGCTTAGCGTACCAAAGCACAGATACGCAGTATTTT; abundance: few; j_gene: TRBJ2-3; v_gene: TRBV7-2; d_gene: -
CDR3aa: CASSLTSSGSTDTQYF; CDR3nt: TGTGCCAGCAGCTTAACGAGTAGCGGGAGTACTGATACGCAGTATTTT; abundance: few; j_gene: TRBJ2-3; v_gene: TRBV7-3; d_gene: TRBD2
CDR3aa: CASSLYGTGELFF; CDR3nt: TGTGCCAGCAGCTTATATGGCACCGGGGAGCTGTTTTTT; abundance: -; j_gene: TRBJ2-2; v_gene: TRBV7-6; d_gene: -
CDR3aa: CASSLDGNTIYF; CDR3nt: TGCGCCAGCAGCTTGGACGGAAACACCATATATTTT; abundance: many; j_gene: TRBJ1-3; v_gene: TRBV7-9; d_gene: -
CDR3aa: CASSPRTGGLPYSNQPQHF; CDR3nt: TGTGCCAGCAGTCCGCGGACAGGAGGCCTGCCGTATAGCAATCAGCCCCAGCATTTT; abundance: few; j_gene: TRBJ1-5; v_gene: TRBV6-2/TRBV6-3; d_gene: TRBD1
CDR3aa: CASSPSRGYTF; CDR3nt: TGTGCCAGCAGCCCCTCTAGAGGCTACACCTTC; abundance: -; j_gene: TRBJ1-2; v_gene: TRBV6-2/TRBV6-3; d_gene: -
CDR3aa: CASSQEWTGGPEGYTF; CDR3nt: TGCGCCAGCAGCCAAGAATGGACAGGGGGCCCGGAGGGCTACACCTTC; abundance: -; j_gene: TRBJ1-2; v_gene: TRBV4-1; d_gene: TRBD1
CDR3aa: CASSKPGTGADTQYF; CDR3nt: TGTGCCAGCAGTAAACCCGGGACAGGGGCAGATACGCAGTATTTT; abundance: -; j_gene: TRBJ2-3; v_gene: TRBV6-2/TRBV6-3; d_gene: TRBD1
CDR3aa: CASRQGPNEQFF; CDR3nt: TGTGCCAGCAGACAGGGTCCCAATGAGCAGTTCTTC; abundance: few; j_gene: TRBJ2-1; v_gene: TRBV2; d_gene: -
CDR3aa: CASAAGSYEQYF; CDR3nt: TGTGCCAGCGCGGCGGGTTCCTACGAGCAGTACTTC; abundance: few; j_gene: TRBJ2-7; v_gene: TRBV12-3/TRBV12-4; d_gene: -
CDR3aa: CASSQPQGGANYGYTF; CDR3nt: TGTGCCAGCAGCCAACCGCAAGGGGGCGCGAACTATGGCTACACCTTC; abundance: few; j_gene: TRBJ1-2; v_gene: TRBV4-2; d_gene: TRBD1
CDR3aa: CASSSTVLRGGRHEQFF; CDR3nt: TGTGCCAGCAGCTCCACGGTCCTGCGGGGGGGTAGGCATGAGCAGTTCTTC; abundance: -; j_gene: TRBJ2-1; v_gene: TRBV7-9; d_gene: TRBD2
CDR3aa: CASSLAATGNEKLFF; CDR3nt: TGTGCCAGCAGCTTAGCCGCGACAGGGAATGAAAAACTGTTTTTT; abundance: many; j_gene: TRBJ1-4; v_gene: TRBV7-9; d_gene: TRBD1
CDR3aa: CASSVDIAAPDTQYF; CDR3nt: TGTGCCAGCAGCGTAGACATAGCGGCCCCAGATACGCAGTATTTT; abundance: -; j_gene: TRBJ2-3; v_gene: TRBV9; d_gene: -
CDR3aa: CASSIYLNNEQFF; CDR3nt: TGTGCCAGCAGTATATACCTTAACAATGAGCAGTTCTTC; abundance: few; j_gene: TRBJ2-1; v_gene: TRBV6-2/TRBV6-3; d_gene: -
CDR3aa: CSARLRGENTEAFF; CDR3nt: TGCAGTGCTCGACTCCGGGGGGAGAACACTGAAGCTTTCTTT; abundance: -; j_gene: TRBJ1-1; v_gene: TRBV20-1; d_gene: -
CDR3aa: CAWGRLAGGHEQYF; CDR3nt: TGTGCCTGGGGAAGACTAGCGGGAGGCCACGAGCAGTACTTC; abundance: -; j_gene: TRBJ2-7; v_gene: TRBV30; d_gene: TRBD2
CDR3aa: CASSSTGIEAFF; CDR3nt: TGTGCCAGCAGTTCTACAGGGATTGAAGCTTTCTTT; abundance: few; j_gene: TRBJ1-1; v_gene: TRBV7-2; d_gene: -
CDR3aa: CASSELVGSTDTQYF; CDR3nt: TGTGCCAGCAGTGAATTGGTCGGAAGCACAGATACGCAGTATTTT; abundance: few; j_gene: TRBJ2-3; v_gene: TRBV2; d_gene: -
CDR3aa: CAISEMTGRYNEQFF; CDR3nt: TGTGCCATCAGTGAGATGACCGGAAGGTACAATGAGCAGTTCTTC; abundance: few; j_gene: TRBJ2-1; v_gene: TRBV10-3; d_gene: -
CDR3aa: CASIGSGSTDTQYF; CDR3nt: TGTGCCAGCATCGGTAGCGGCTCCACAGATACGCAGTATTTT; abundance: few; j_gene: TRBJ2-3; v_gene: TRBV25-1; d_gene: -
CDR3aa: CASSYSSGSTDTQYF; CDR3nt: TGTGCCAGCAGTTACTCGTCCGGGAGCACAGATACGCAGTATTTT; abundance: few; j_gene: TRBJ2-3; v_gene: TRBV6-5; d_gene: -
CDR3aa: CASSGDRATETQYF; CDR3nt: TGTGCCAGCTCGGGGGACAGGGCAACGGAGACCCAGTACTTC; abundance: -; j_gene: TRBJ2-5; v_gene: TRBV18; d_gene: TRBD1